This T cell receptor beta chain originates from a study of T cell changes during pregnancy in multiple sclerosis. Assay: immunoSEQ multiplex PCR; the TCRdb copy retains only in-frame clones and omits some. The profile shows around 75,000 clones, more than 85% of them singletons. J was trimmed by 4 bases and V by 0 bases; bases with no gene match: 6. Per the germline V gene, CDR1 is KGHSH and CDR2 is LQKENI. This CDR3 has 16 residues. Specimen: CD4+ T cells from peripheral blood mononuclear cells, collected in the third trimester of pregnancy. The chain employs TRBV18 and TRBJ1-3; 7 nucleotides agree with TRBD1. This clonotype was obtained from a female donor in good health, enrolled as a control in a pregnancy study. The CDR3 sequence: CASSPPKGAIGNTIYF. CDR3 in DNA: TGTGCCAGCTCACCACCGAAGGGGGCAATCGGAAACACCATATATTTT.